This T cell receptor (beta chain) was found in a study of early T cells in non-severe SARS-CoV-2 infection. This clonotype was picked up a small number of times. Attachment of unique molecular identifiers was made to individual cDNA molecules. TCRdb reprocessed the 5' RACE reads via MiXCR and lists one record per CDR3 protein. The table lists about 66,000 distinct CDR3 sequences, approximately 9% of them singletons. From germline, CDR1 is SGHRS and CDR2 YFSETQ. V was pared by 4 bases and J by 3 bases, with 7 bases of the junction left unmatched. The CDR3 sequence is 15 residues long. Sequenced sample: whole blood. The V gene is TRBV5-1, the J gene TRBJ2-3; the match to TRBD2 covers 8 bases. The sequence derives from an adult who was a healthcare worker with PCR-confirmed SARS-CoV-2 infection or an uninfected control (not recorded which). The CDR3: CASSTVASGTDTQYF. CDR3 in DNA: TGCGCCAGCAGCACTGTAGCTAGCGGGACAGATACGCAGTATTTT.